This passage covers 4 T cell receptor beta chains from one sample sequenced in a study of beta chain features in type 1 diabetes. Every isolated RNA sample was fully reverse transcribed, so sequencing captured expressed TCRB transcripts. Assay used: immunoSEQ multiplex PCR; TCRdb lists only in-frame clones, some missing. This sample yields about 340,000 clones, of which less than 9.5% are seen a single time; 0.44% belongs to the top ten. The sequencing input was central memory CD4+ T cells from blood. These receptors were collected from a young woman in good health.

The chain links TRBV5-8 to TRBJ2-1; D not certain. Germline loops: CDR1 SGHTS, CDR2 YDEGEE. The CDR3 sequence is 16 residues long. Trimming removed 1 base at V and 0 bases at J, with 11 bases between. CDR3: CASSLMARSSYNEQFF. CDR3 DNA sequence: TGTGCCAGCAGCTTGATGGCGCGCAGCTCCTACAATGAGCAGTTCTTC. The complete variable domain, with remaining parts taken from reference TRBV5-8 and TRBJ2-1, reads EAGVTQSPTHLIKTRGQQATLRCSPISGHTSVYWYQQALGLGLQFLLWYDEGEERNRGNFPPRFSGRQFPNYSSELNVNALELEDSALYLCASSLMARSSYNEQFFGPGTRLTVL.

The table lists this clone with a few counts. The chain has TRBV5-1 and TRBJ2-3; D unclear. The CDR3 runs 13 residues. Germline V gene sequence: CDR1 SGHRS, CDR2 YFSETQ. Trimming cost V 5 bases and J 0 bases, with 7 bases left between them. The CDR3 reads CASRMPSTDTQYF. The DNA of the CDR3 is TGCGCCAGCAGAATGCCGAGCACAGATACGCAGTATTTT.

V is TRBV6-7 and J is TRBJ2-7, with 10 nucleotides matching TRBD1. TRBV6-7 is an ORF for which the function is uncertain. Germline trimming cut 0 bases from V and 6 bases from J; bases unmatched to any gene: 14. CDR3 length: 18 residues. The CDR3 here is CASSYSHGRDRGCGEQYF. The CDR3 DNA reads TGTGCCAGCAGTTACTCGCACGGCCGGGACAGGGGCTGTGGCGAGCAGTACTTC.

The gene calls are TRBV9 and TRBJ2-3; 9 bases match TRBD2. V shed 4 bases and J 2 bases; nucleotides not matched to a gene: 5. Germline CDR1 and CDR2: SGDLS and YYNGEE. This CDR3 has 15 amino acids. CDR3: CASSFSGRYTDTQYF. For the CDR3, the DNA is TGTGCCAGCAGCTTTAGCGGGAGATACACAGATACGCAGTATTTT.